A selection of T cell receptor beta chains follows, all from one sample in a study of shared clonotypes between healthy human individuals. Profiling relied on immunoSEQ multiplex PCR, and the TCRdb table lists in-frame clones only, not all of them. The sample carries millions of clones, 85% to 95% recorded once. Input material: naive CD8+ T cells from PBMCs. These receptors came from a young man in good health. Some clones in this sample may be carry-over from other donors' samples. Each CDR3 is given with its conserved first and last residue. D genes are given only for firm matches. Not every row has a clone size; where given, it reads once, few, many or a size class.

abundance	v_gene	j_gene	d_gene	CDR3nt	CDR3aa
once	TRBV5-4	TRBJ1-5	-	TGTGCCAGCAGCTTGGCGGGGGGCTTTGATCAGCCCCAGCATTTT	CASSLAGGFDQPQHF
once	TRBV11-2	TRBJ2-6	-	TGTGCCAGCAGCCCCCACGGGCCCTCTGGGGCCAACGTCCTGACTTTC	CASSPHGPSGANVLTF
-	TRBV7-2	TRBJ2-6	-	TGTGCCAGCAGCCGAGGGTTTTACTCTGGGGCCAACGTCCTGACTTTC	CASSRGFYSGANVLTF
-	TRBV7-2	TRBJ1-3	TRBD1	TGTGCCAGCAGCCCCCGGGACAGGGTCTTTGGAAACACCATATATTTT	CASSPRDRVFGNTIYF
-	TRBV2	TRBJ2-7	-	TGTGCCAGCACCCCAGGGTCCTACGAGCAGTACTTC	CASTPGSYEQYF
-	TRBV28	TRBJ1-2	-	TGTGCCAGCAGTCACCCCCTGTGGAGGGGAGAGGGGAGCTACACCTTC	CASSHPLWRGEGSYTF
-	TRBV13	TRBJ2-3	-	TGTGCCACCGCGCTGGGCACAGATACGCAGTATTTT	CATALGTDTQYF
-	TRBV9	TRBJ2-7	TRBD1	TGTGCCAGCAGCCCCGGACAGGCGAGATACGAGCAGTACTTC	CASSPGQARYEQYF
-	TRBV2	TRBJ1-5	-	TGTGCCAGCAGTGAGTCAGCATATAGCAATCAGCCCCAGCATTTT	CASSESAYSNQPQHF
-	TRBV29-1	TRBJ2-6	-	TGCAGCGTCGTCTCTGGGGCCAACGTCCTGACTTTC	CSVVSGANVLTF
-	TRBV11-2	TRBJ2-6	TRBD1	TGTGCCAGCAGCCCCCGCCCGGGACAGGGCATCTCTGGGGCCAACGTCCTGACTTTC	CASSPRPGQGISGANVLTF
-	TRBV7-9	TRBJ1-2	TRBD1	TGTGCCAGCAGCCCCGGGACAGGGAGTGGCTATGGCTACACCTTC	CASSPGTGSGYGYTF
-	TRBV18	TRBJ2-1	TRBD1	TGTGCCAGCTCACAAGACAGGGTGGATGAGCAGTTCTTC	CASSQDRVDEQFF
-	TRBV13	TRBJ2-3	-	TGTGCCAGCAGCTTAGTCGTTCGGGGCGCGGGAAGGAGAGATACGCAGTATTTT	CASSLVVRGAGRRDTQYF
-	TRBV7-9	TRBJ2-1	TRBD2	TGTGCCAGCAGCTTATCGGGGGGGCCCAATGAGCAGTTCTTC	CASSLSGGPNEQFF
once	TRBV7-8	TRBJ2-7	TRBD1	TGTGCCAGCAGCTTAAGTACGGGACAGGGCTACGAGCAGTACTTC	CASSLSTGQGYEQYF
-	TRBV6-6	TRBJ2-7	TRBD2	TGTGCCAGCAGGGAGACTAGCGGGAGGAAATCCTACGAGCAGTACTTC	CASRETSGRKSYEQYF
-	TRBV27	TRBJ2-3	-	TGTGCCAGCAGTTTATACAGTTCTAGCACAGATACGCAGTATTTT	CASSLYSSSTDTQYF
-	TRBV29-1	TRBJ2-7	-	TGCAGCGTTGAAAAGGGTTCCCCCTACGAGCAGTACTTC	CSVEKGSPYEQYF
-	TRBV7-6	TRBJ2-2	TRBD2	TGTGCCAGCAGCTTCCCAACGAGCGGGACGAACACCGGGGAGCTGTTTTTT	CASSFPTSGTNTGELFF
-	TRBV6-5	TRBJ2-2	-	TGTGCCAGTAAACCGGGACAATCCACCGGGGAGCTGTTTTTT	CASKPGQSTGELFF
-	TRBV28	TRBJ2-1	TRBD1	TGTGCCAGCAGTACGGCAACCCTTAGACAGGGGGCCTACAATGAGCAGTTCTTC	CASSTATLRQGAYNEQFF
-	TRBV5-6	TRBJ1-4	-	TGTGCCAGCAGCTTGTGGACCCAGGGAACTAATGAAAAACTGTTTTTT	CASSLWTQGTNEKLFF
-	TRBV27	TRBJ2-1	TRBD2	TGTGCCAGCAGTTTATCCCCGGGACTACCAAACAATGAGCAGTTCTTC	CASSLSPGLPNNEQFF
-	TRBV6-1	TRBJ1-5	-	TGTGCCAGCAGTGCTCTCCAGGGATATAGCAATCAGCCCCAGCATTTT	CASSALQGYSNQPQHF
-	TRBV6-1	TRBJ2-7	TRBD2	TGTGCCAGCAGTGAATTTAAGGCAGGGAGGGGCGAGCAGTACTTC	CASSEFKAGRGEQYF
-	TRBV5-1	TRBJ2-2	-	TGCGCCAGCAGCCCAATAGCGCGATCGAACACCGGGGAGCTGTTTTTT	CASSPIARSNTGELFF
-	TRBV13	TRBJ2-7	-	TGTGCCAGCAGCTTCTCGGACGGAGTCTACGAGCAGTACTTC	CASSFSDGVYEQYF
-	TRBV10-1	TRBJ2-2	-	TGCGCCAGCAGTGAGTACGAGAACACCGGGGAGCTGTTTTTT	CASSEYENTGELFF
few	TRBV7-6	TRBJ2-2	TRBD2	TGTGCCAGCAGCGAAGAACCGGGACTAGGACTTATCGGGGAGCTGTTTTTT	CASSEEPGLGLIGELFF
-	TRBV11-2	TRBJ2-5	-	TGTGCCAGCAGCTTATACCCGGAGACCCAGTACTTC	CASSLYPETQYF
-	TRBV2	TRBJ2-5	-	TGTGCCAGCGCCGGGTCAGAGACCCAGTACTTC	CASAGSETQYF
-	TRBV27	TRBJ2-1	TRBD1	TGTGCCAGCAGGACGGGACAGGGGGCGTCGGATGAGCAGTTCTTC	CASRTGQGASDEQFF
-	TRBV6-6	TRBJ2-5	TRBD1	TGTGCCAGCAGTATCGACAGGGGGGGGGAGACCCAGTACTTC	CASSIDRGGETQYF
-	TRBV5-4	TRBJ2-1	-	TGTGCCAGCAGTTATGGGACCCCCTCCTACAATGAGCAGTTCTTC	CASSYGTPSYNEQFF
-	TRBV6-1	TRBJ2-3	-	TGTGCCAGTTATACCTGGGGCCTAACAGATACGCAGTATTTT	CASYTWGLTDTQYF
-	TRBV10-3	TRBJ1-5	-	TGTGCCATCAGTGATCTACCCGGGAGCAATCAGCCCCAGCATTTT	CAISDLPGSNQPQHF
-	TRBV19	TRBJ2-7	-	TGTGCCAGTAGTATAGATCTACAGTCCTCCTACGAGCAGTACTTC	CASSIDLQSSYEQYF
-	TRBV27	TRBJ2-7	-	TGTGCCAGCAGAAGGTCTGAGGGGCCCTACGAGCAGTACTTC	CASRRSEGPYEQYF
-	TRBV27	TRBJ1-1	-	TGTGCCAGCAGTTTATGGGCGGAAACTGAAGCTTTCTTT	CASSLWAETEAFF
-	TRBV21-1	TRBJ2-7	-	TGTGCCAGCAGCAAAGGGACAGGGAAAACCTACGAGCAGTACTTC	CASSKGTGKTYEQYF
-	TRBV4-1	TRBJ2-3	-	TGCGCCAGCAGCCTTAAGTATATGGACCGGGGGACAGATACGCAGTATTTT	CASSLKYMDRGTDTQYF
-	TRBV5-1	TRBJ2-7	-	TGCGCCAGCCGGGACAGGCCTAGCGGGCTCCTCTCCTACGAGCAGTACTTC	CASRDRPSGLLSYEQYF
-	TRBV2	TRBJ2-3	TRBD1	TGTGCCACCCTACCGGGACAGCGAACAGATACGCAGTATTTT	CATLPGQRTDTQYF
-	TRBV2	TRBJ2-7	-	TGTGCCAGCAGCGAACCTAGGACACTGATTGACTACGAGCAGTACTTC	CASSEPRTLIDYEQYF
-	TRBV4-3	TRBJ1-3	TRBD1	TGCGCCAGCAGCCAAAACAGGGGTCTATCTGGAAACACCATATATTTT	CASSQNRGLSGNTIYF
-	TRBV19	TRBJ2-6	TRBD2	TGTGCCAGTAGTACAGGGACTACTGGGGCCAACGTCCTGACTTTC	CASSTGTTGANVLTF
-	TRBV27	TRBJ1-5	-	TGTGCCAGCAGTCCCGTCGGGAGCAATCAGCCCCAGCATTTT	CASSPVGSNQPQHF
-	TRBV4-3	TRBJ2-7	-	TGCGCCAGCAGCCAACTCAGAGAGGGGTCGTACGAGCAGTACTTC	CASSQLREGSYEQYF
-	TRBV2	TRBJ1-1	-	TGTGCCAGCAGGTGGCCAGCGGGGTTGGACACTGAAGCTTTCTTT	CASRWPAGLDTEAFF
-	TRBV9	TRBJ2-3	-	TGTGCCAGCAGCGTAATGGGGTCAACAGATACGCAGTATTTT	CASSVMGSTDTQYF
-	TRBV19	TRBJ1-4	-	TGTGCCAGTAGTTCAGCGGCAACTAATGAAAAACTGTTTTTT	CASSSAATNEKLFF
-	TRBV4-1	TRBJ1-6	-	TGCGCCAGCAGCCAAGCAGGGTGGAATTCACCCCTCCACTTT	CASSQAGWNSPLHF
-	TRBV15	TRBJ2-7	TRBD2	TGTGCCACCAGCAGCCCCCTCCGGACTAGCGCCTACGAGCAGTACTTC	CATSSPLRTSAYEQYF
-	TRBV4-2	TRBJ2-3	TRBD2	TGTGCCAGCAGCCAGGATCTCGAAGGGGCGGGAGGGACAGATACGCAGTATTTT	CASSQDLEGAGGTDTQYF